This TCR beta chain was obtained from a study of OX40 agonist ivuxolimab in advanced cancers. Background on the whole study: Ivuxolimab was a fully human IgG2 agonistic monoclonal antibody targeting the costimulatory receptor OX40 (CD134). Intravenous ivuxolimab was administered to patients every 2 weeks at six dose levels: 0.01, 0.1, 0.3, 1.5, 3 and 10 mg/kg. Of the roughly 51 dose-escalation patients, hepatocellular carcinoma was present in approximately 20, melanoma in roughly 15, renal cell carcinoma in 9 and head and neck cancer in 9. In the dose-escalation cohort, more than 80% of patients were male, and the mean age was roughly 60 years with a range of roughly 23 to 79. Patients were allowed to have had prior anti-PD-1, anti-PD-L1 or anti-CTLA-4 therapy, and around two fifths of the dose-escalation patients had been treated with checkpoint inhibitors. Partial responses were achieved by three dose-escalation patients, of whom one had hepatocellular carcinoma and two had cutaneous melanoma. Peripheral TCRbeta sequencing aimed to test whether ivuxolimab altered TCR sequence diversity and caused clonal T-cell expansion. The paper reports the monotherapy dose-escalation portion (N of about 50 patients) of the phase I ivuxolimab trial.

V is reduced by 7 bases and J by 0 bases, leaving a spacing of 11 bases between them. From cysteine to phenylalanine, the CDR3 is 14 amino acids long. Only the CDR3 DNA stays, 42 bases, in frame from base 1. The CDR1 and CDR2 encoded by the germline V gene are MGHRA and YSYEKL. Overall study outcomes, separate from this receptor: The antigen specificity of the clonally expanded peripheral T cells was not determined. Low levels of normalized T-cell clonal expansion were also seen in some nonresponding patients. On average, CD8+ T cells showed more expanded clones than CD4+ T cells after ivuxolimab. At doses of 0.1 to 3.0 mg/kg, clonal expansion of both CD4+ and CD8+ blood T cells was observed from baseline to week 6. In the 0.1-3.0 mg/kg groups, partial responders had among the lowest normalized peripheral clonal expansion, particularly in CD8+ T cells.

Worth noting for this clone: It lacks a known antigen. The sample holds no much larger clone one base away, and base qualities are not on file.

Genomic DNA was extracted from sorted cells for sequencing of the TCRbeta CDR3 region. TCRbeta CDR3 regions were sequenced using the immunoSEQ Assay. TCRdb stores this immuneACCESS table with in-frame sequences only. Part of the clones is absent; in the studies checked, under half of the shortfall reflects unresolved V genes, and no reason is known for the rest. For this sample there are tens of thousands of clones; 80% to 90% appear just once. Together, the top ten hold around 39% of the sample. The trial excluded patients who had a history of autoimmune disease or were on systemic immunosuppression. Peripheral blood for TCR sequencing was collected from all dose cohorts at baseline, on cycle 4 day 1, and on cycle 7 day 1. Samples were obtained from an open-label, multicenter, first-in-human phase I dose-escalation trial of ivuxolimab. Adults with locally advanced or metastatic head and neck squamous cell, hepatocellular, melanoma or renal cell carcinoma were enrolled in the trial. Before TCR sequencing, CD4+ T cells and CD8+ T cells were sorted from peripheral blood as separate populations.

The TCR comes from an adult with an advanced solid tumor such as melanoma, head and neck, liver or kidney cancer. This sample comprised CD4+ or CD8+ T cells sorted from blood, obtained in a trial of the OX40 agonist ivuxolimab. The chain links TRBV4-1 with TRBJ2-3, with no reliable assignment of the D segment. CDR3 loop: CASTRTASTDTQYF. The DNA is as follows: TGCGCCAGCACCCGGACGGCTAGCACAGATACGCAGTATTTT.